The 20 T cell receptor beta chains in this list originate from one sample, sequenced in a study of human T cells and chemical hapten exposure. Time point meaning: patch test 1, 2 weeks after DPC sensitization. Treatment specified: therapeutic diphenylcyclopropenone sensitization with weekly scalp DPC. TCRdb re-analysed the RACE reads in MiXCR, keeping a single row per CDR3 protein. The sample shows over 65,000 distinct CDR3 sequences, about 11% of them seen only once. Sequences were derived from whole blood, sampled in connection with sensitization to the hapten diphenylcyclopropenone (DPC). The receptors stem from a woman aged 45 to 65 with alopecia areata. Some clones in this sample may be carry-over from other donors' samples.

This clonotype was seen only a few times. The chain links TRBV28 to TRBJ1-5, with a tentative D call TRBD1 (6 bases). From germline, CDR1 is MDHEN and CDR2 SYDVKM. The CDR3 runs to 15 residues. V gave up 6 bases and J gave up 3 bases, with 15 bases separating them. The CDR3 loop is CASRPPQGVNQPQHF. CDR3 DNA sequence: TGTGCCAGCAGACCCCCACAGGGAGTCAATCAGCCCCAGCATTTT.

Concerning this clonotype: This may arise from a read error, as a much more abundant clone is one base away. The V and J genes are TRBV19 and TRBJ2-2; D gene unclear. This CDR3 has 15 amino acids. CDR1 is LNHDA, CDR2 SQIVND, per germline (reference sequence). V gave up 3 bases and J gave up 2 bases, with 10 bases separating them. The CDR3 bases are TGTGCCAGTAGTATTGAATACCTTAACACCGGGGAGCTGTTTTTT. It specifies CASSIEYLNTGELFF.

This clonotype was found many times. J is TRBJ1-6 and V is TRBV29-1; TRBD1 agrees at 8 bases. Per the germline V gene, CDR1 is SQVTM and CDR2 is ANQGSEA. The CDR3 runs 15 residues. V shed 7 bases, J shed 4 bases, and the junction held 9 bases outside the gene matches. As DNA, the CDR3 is TGCAGCGCCTACGGACAGGGTTCTTATAATTCACCCCTCCACTTT. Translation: CSAYGQGSYNSPLHF. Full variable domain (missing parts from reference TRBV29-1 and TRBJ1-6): SAVISQKPSRDICQRGTSLTIQCQVDSQVTMMFWYRQQPGQSLTLIATANQGSEATYESGFVIDKFPISRPNLTFSTLTVSNMSPEDSSIYLCSAYGQGSYNSPLHFGNGTRLTVT.

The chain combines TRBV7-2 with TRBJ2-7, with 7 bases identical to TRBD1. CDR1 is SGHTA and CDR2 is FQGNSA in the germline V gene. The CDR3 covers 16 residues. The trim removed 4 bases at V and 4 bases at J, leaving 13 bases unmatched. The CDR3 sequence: CASSSRRQGRFYEQYF. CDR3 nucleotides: TGTGCCAGCAGCTCGCGAAGACAGGGACGGTTTTACGAGCAGTACTTC.

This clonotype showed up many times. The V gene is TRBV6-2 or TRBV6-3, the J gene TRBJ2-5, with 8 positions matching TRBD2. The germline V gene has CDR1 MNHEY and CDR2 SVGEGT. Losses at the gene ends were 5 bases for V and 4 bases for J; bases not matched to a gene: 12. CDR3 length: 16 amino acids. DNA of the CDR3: TGTGCCAGCAGTGCTCCCGCCGGGGGGGCCAGAGAGACCCAGTACTTC. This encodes CASSAPAGGARETQYF.

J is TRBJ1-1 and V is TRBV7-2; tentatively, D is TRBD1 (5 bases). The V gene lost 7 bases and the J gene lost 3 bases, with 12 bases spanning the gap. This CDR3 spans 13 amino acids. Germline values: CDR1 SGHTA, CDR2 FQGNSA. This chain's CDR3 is CASTQMGDTEAFF. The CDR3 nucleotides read TGTGCCAGCACCCAGATGGGGGACACTGAAGCTTTCTTT.

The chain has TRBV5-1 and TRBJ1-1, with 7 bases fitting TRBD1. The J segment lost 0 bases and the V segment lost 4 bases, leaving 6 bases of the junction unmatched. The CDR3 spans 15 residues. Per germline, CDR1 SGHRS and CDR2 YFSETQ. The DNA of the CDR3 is TGCGCCAGCAGCCCTGGGACAGTAATGAACACTGAAGCTTTCTTT. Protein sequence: CASSPGTVMNTEAFF.

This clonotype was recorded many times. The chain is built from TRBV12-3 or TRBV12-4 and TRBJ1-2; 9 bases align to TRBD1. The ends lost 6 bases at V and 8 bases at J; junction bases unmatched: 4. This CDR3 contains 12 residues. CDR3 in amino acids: CASSPTGGGYTF. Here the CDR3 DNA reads TGTGCCAGCAGCCCCACAGGGGGCGGCTACACCTTC.

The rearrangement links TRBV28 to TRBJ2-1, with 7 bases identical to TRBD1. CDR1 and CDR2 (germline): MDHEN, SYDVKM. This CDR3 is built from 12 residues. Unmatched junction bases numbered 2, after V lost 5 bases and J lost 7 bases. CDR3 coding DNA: TGTGCCAGCAGTATCAGGGGGAATGAGCAGTTCTTC. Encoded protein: CASSIRGNEQFF. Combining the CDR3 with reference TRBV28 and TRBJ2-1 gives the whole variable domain DVKVTQSSRYLVKRTGEKVFLECVQDMDHENMFWYRQDPGLGLRLIYFSYDVKMKEKGDIPEGYSVSREKKERFSLILESASTNQTSMYLCASSIRGNEQFFGPGTRLTVL.

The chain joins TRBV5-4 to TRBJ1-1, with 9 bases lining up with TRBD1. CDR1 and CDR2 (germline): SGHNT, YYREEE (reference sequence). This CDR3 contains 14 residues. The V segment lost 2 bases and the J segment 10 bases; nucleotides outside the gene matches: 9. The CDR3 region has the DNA TGTGCCAGCAGCTTAGCCCCAGGGACAGGGACAGCTTTCTTT. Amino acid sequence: CASSLAPGTGTAFF.

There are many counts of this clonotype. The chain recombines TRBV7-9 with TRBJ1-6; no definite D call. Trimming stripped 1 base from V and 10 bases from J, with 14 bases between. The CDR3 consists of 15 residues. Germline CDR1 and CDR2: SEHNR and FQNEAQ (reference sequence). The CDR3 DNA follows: TGTGCCAGCAGCTTAGGCTCCTGGCAGGACTCACCCCTCCACTTT. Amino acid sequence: CASSLGSWQDSPLHF.

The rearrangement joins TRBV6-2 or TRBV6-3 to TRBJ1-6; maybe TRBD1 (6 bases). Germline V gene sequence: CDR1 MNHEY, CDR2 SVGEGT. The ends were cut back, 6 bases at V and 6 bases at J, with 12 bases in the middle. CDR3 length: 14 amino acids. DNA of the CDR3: TGTGCCAGCAGCCACGACAGGACTAATTCACCCCTCCACTTT. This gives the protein CASSHDRTNSPLHF.

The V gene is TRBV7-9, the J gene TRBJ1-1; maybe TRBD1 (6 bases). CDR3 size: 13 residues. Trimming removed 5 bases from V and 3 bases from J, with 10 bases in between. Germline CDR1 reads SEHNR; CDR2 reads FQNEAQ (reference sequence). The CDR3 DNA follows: TGTGCCAGCAGCCCCCAGGGGTACACTGAAGCTTTCTTT. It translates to CASSPQGYTEAFF.

CDR3 in DNA: TGTGCCAGCAGCAAGGACCCCTATAATGAAAAACTGTTTTTT. This encodes CASSKDPYNEKLFF. V and J are TRBV6-2 or TRBV6-3 and TRBJ1-4; no reliable D call. Germline V gives CDR1 MNHEY, CDR2 SVGEGT. The CDR3 loop spans 14 amino acids. Trimming left V 6 bases short and J 4 bases short, with 12 bases between.

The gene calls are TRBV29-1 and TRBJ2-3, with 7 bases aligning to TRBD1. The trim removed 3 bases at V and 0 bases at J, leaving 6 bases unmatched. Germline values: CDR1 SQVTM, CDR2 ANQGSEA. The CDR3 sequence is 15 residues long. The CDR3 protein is CSVDGTGVSTDTQYF. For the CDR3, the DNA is TGCAGCGTTGATGGAACAGGGGTTAGCACAGATACGCAGTATTTT.

Here the CDR3 reads CASSEAWRRSGANVLTF. The CDR3 nucleotides read TGTGCCAGCAGTGAAGCGTGGAGGAGGTCTGGGGCCAACGTCCTGACTTTC. V and J are TRBV2 and TRBJ2-6, with D tentatively TRBD2 (5 bases). Germline V lookup: CDR1 SNHLY, CDR2 FYNNEI. CDR3 length equals 17 residues. The V end was cut by 0 bases, the J end by 1 base, with 10 bases between. The entire variable domain, with the rest obtained from reference TRBV2 and TRBJ2-6, is as follows: EPEVTQTPSHQVTQMGQEVILRCVPISNHLYFYWYRQILGQKVEFLVSFYNNEISEKSEIFDDQFSVERPDGSNFTLKIRSTKLEDSAMYFCASSEAWRRSGANVLTFGAGSRLTVL.

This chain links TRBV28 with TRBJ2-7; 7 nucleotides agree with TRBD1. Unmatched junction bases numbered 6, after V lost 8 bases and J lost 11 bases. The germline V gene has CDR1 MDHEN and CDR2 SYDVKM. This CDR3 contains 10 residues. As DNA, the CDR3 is TGTGCCAGCGGGGTCACAGGGGAGTACTTC. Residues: CASGVTGEYF.

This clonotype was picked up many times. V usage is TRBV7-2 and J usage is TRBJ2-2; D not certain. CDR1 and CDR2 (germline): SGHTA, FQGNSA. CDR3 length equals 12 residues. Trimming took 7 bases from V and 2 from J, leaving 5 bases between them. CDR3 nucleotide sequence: TGTGCCAGCAACTTTAACACCGGGGAGCTGTTTTTT. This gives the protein CASNFNTGELFF.

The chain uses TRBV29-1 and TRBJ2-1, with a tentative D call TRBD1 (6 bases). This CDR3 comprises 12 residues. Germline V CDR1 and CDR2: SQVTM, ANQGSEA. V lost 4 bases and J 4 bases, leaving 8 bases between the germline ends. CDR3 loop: CSVGQVYNEQFF. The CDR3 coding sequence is TGCAGCGTTGGACAGGTTTACAATGAGCAGTTCTTC.

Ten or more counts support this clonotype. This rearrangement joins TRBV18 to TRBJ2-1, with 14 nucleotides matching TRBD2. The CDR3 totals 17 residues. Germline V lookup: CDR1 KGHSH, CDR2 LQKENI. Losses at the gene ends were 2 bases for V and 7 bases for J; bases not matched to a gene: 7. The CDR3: CASSPGTSGRGWNEQFF. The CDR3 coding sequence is TGTGCCAGCTCACCAGGGACTAGCGGGAGAGGATGGAATGAGCAGTTCTTC.